The entry that follows covers one T cell receptor beta chain sequence. Its antigen is unknown. Per-nucleotide qualities are absent, and no much larger clonotype sits a single base away. The Qiagen DNeasy kit was used to extract genomic DNA from unsorted PBMCs and from the negatively selected CD4+ and CD8+ fractions. TCR beta CDR3 regions were amplified by immunoSEQ multiplex PCR using primers annealing to V and J segments. A synthetic immune receptor repertoire was used to minimize amplification bias, and remaining bias was computationally removed after sequencing. Per the authors' processing: Custom Python scripts were used to quantify repertoire diversity as the Shannon entropy index. Unsorted, CD4+ and CD8+ repertoires were analyzed separately, except for combined analyses in which CD4+ and CD8+ sequences were merged in silico. Clonal expansion was defined as at least a 2-fold frequency increase after treatment relative to C1D1, with a pseudocount of 0.5 for undetected baseline clones. Singleton clones were defined as clones with 0 or 1 copy at C1D1, and non-singleton clones were defined as clones with 2 or more copies. By matching protein sequences in sorted samples from the same patient, clones expanded in unsorted samples were annotated as CD4+, CD8+ or unknown. Wilcoxon tests on paired samples were used to test diversity changes from C1D1 to C4D1. The table comes from immuneACCESS by way of TCRdb, which keeps in-frame sequences with V and J called. Part of the clones is missing from these tables; in studies checked, under half for an unresolved V gene and the rest for unknown reasons. The DNA gave D and trimming, while V, J and clone size come from that table. In this sample the table shows just under 40,000 clones, over 70% of which occur a single time. Over 7.5% of the sample rests with the top ten.

Measured from the cysteine to the phenylalanine, the CDR3 is 13 residues long. Only the CDR3 part of the read is kept: 39 bases, read in frame from the first base. Trimming costs V 6 bases and J 1 base, and their ends lie 4 bases apart. From a lookup of the germline V gene, CDR1 and CDR2 are MGHDK and SYGVNS. This specimen belongs to a study of PD-1 blockade in classical Hodgkin lymphoma (dated by TCRdb to the early 2020s). Broadly, across the study: Nivolumab dosing was 3 mg/kg intravenously every 2 weeks, continuing until either disease progression or unacceptable toxicity. A peripheral blood immune signature of response to PD-1 blockade in classical Hodgkin lymphoma was defined using TCR beta sequencing and CyTOF.

The sample's time point label, decoded: cycle 4 day 1 (C4D1), after less than seven weeks of nivolumab. Every trial patient had relapsed following autologous stem cell transplantation, and prior brentuximab vedotin exposure was what differed among cohorts A, B and C. A total of around 60 patients with relapsed/refractory classical Hodgkin lymphoma made up the trial cohort, and each patient's best overall response was complete response, partial response or progressive disease. Trial patients were treated with single-agent nivolumab in the multi-cohort phase II CheckMate 205 trial. An independent review committee assessed best overall response by applying the 2007 International Working Group response criteria. Trial PBMCs were collected immediately before nivolumab initiation (C1D1) and during therapy at cycle 2 day 1 and cycle 4 day 1. Peripheral blood was collected in 8 mL Vacutainer Cell Preparation Tubes, from which PBMCs were isolated by centrifugation and then cryopreserved.

The paper as a whole reports these results and caveats: The study was restricted to a single clinical trial cohort, and the causes of repertoire differences, possibly disease activity or prior therapy, were left undefined. By C4D1, a significant rise was seen in CD4+ TCR diversity but not in CD8+ TCR diversity (p=0.0027 vs p=0.16), and the rise was most apparent among complete responders (p=0.02). Trial patients with a complete response had baseline diversity similar to that of newly diagnosed patients, while partial responders and progressors had significantly lower diversity. Baseline TCR diversity was reported to be lower in newly diagnosed patients than in healthy donors, and even lower in relapsed/refractory patients. Lower diversity was seen in patients whose nivolumab began less than 1 year after ASCT, and these patients were left out of later analyses so that immune reconstitution would not confound the results.

The source is a human donor with classical Hodgkin lymphoma. Recombination linked TRBV25-1 to TRBJ2-6; no D gene is confidently identified. This specimen consisted of peripheral blood mononuclear cells (PBMCs), obtained before the fourth cycle of nivolumab. The nucleotides read TGTGCCAGCAGAGAGTCTGGGGCCAACGTCCTGACTTTC. The encoded protein is CASRESGANVLTF.